This T cell receptor beta chain was sequenced during a study of cytomegalovirus exposure and HLA in healthy donors. Study outcomes and limitations: An apparent linkage of common viral pathogens to several of the most significant clusters emerged in a later analysis.

The PCR made use of 60 Vbeta and 13 Jbeta primers. TCRdb's copy holds only in-frame clones and misses some; the assay was immunoSEQ multiplex PCR. Of under 200,000 clones listed, around 75% are singletons. This clone has only one observation. Its antigen is undetermined. Germline V lookup: CDR1 SGHVS, CDR2 FQNEAQ. Trimming removed 5 bases from V and 3 bases from J, with 15 bases in between. This CDR3 contains 15 residues. The receptor was isolated from a human donor in good health. The chain uses TRBV7-8 and TRBJ2-3; possibly TRBD1 for D (6 bases). Sequencing used PBMCs. The CDR3 region has the DNA TGTGCCAGCAGCAATGGGGGCGCAAATACAGATACGCAGTATTTT. This gives the protein CASSNGGANTDTQYF.